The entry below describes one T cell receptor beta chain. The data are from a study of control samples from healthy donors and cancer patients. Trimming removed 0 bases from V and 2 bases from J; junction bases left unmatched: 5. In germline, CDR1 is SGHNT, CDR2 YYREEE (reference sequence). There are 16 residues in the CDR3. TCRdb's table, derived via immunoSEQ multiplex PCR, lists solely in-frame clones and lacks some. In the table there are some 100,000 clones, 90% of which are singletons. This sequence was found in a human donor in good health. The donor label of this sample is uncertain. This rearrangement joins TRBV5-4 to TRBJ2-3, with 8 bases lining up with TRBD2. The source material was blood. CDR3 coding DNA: TGTGCCAGCAGCTTGGGGGCTAGCGGGTCCACAGATACGCAGTATTTT. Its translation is CASSLGASGSTDTQYF.